This T cell receptor (beta chain) was recovered during a study of Ad26.COV2.S vaccination and SARS-CoV-2 variants. Looking at the study overall: A COV1001 Ad26.COV2.S trial-arm participant provided the sample. Study-level results: Substantial breadth was reportedly displayed by spike-specific CD8+ and CD4+ T cell responses after vaccination.

Only in-frame clones appear in the TCRdb table, and some are missing; sequencing was by immunoSEQ multiplex PCR. Of about 330,000 clones in the sample, under 90% are singletons; the top ten hold 5% to 6.5%. Of note for this clone: The antigen remains unidentified.

Germline CDR1 is SNHLY and CDR2 is FYNNEI. Trimming left V 11 bases short and J 0 bases short, with 10 bases between. This CDR3 is 12 amino acids long. As to treatment: some 19 received Ad26.COV2.S at low or high dose, single or two shots; about 5 received placebo; per-sample allocation not given. Specimen acquisition occurred on day 63 following the initial vaccine or placebo injection. Built on an Ad26 vector, the vaccine expressed Wuhan-strain SARS-CoV-2 spike. The sequence came from a person aged 18-65 years who received the Ad26.COV2.S COVID-19 vaccine or a placebo. The starting material was peripheral blood, obtained in a trial of Ad26.COV2.S vaccine versus placebo. The chain has TRBV2 and TRBJ2-5; D might be TRBD1 (6 bases). The CDR3 DNA sequence: TGTGCCGGACACAGGGACCAAGAGACCCAGTACTTC. It encodes CAGHRDQETQYF.